Below are 29 T cell receptor beta chains sequenced from a single sample in a study of blood T cell repertoires in COVID-19. Only in-frame clones appear in the TCRdb table, and some are missing; sequencing was by immunoSEQ multiplex PCR. This table has hundreds of thousands of clones, 70% to 90% appearing once. Source material: PBMCs or T cells enriched from blood (not recorded which). These receptors were obtained from a woman aged 50 to 65 who had recovered from COVID-19.

This sequence joins TRBV12-3 or TRBV12-4 and TRBJ2-1, with D possibly TRBD2 on 6 matching bases. V was cut by 5 bases and J by 8 bases, with 10 bases left in between. This CDR3 has 12 residues. The CDR3 loop is CASSGRHDEQFF. The CDR3, as DNA: TGTGCCAGCAGTGGGAGGCACGATGAGCAGTTCTTC.

The rearrangement joins TRBV4-3 to TRBJ2-7; D possibly corresponds to TRBD2 (7 bases). V lost 4 bases to trimming and J lost 7 bases, with 20 bases between them. This CDR3 region has 15 residues. CDR1 and CDR2 from the germline V gene are LGHNA and YSLEER. The CDR3 region has the DNA TGCGCCAGCAGCCTCGAGGGGGAGGGCCTCTCTGAGCAGTACTTC. The encoded protein is CASSLEGEGLSEQYF.

In DNA, the CDR3 is TGCGCCAGCAGCTGGGCGGGAGATACCCCCTACGAGCAGTACTTC. It yields the protein CASSWAGDTPYEQYF. The chain uses TRBV5-1 and TRBJ2-7, with 7 bases identical to TRBD2. With V trimmed by 3 bases and J by 2 bases, 8 bases remained unmatched. The CDR3 sequence is 15 residues long. Germline CDR1 reads SGHRS; CDR2 reads YFSETQ. The variable domain in full, with the rest retrieved from reference TRBV5-1 and TRBJ2-7, is KAGVTQTPRYLIKTRGQQVTLSCSPISGHRSVSWYQQTPGQGLQFLFEYFSETQRNKGNFPGRFSGRQFSNSRSEMNVSTLELGDSALYLCASSWAGDTPYEQYFGPGTRLTVT.

The chain is built from TRBV2 and TRBJ2-7, with 10 bases identical to TRBD2. J was trimmed by 7 bases and V by 3 bases; bases with no gene match: 15. The germline gives CDR1 SNHLY, CDR2 FYNNEI. This CDR3 comprises 17 residues. CDR3: CASSEVQRLAGAGEQYF. Here the CDR3 DNA reads TGTGCCAGCAGTGAGGTCCAACGTCTAGCGGGAGCAGGTGAGCAGTACTTC.

This rearrangement joins TRBV6-5 to TRBJ2-1; 8 bases are a match to TRBD2. The trim removed 0 bases at V and 8 bases at J, leaving 6 bases unmatched. CDR3 length equals 15 residues. Germline V gives CDR1 MNHEY, CDR2 SVGAGI. The CDR3 nucleotides are TGTGCCAGCAGTTACTCGGGGACTAGTATTGATGAGCAGTTCTTC. This codes for CASSYSGTSIDEQFF.

J is TRBJ2-3 and V is TRBV6-2 or TRBV6-3; 12 bases map to TRBD2. The CDR3 loop spans 17 amino acids. Germline CDR1 reads MNHEY; CDR2 reads SVGEGT. J was trimmed by 6 bases and V by 4 bases; bases with no gene match: 11. CDR3 nucleotide sequence: TGTGCCAGCAGTTCCCCCTCGACTAGCGGGAGCAGGGATACGCAGTATTTT. Residues: CASSSPSTSGSRDTQYF.

The chain is built from TRBV29-1 and TRBJ2-1; 9 nucleotides align to TRBD2. The CDR3 contains 11 residues. Unmatched junction bases numbered 5, after V lost 4 bases and J lost 13 bases. The germline CDR1 and CDR2 sequences are SQVTM and ANQGSEA. CDR3 sequence reads: CSVADSGGQFF. The DNA of the CDR3 is TGCAGCGTTGCAGATAGCGGGGGACAGTTCTTC.

Worth noting for this clone: One end of the junction does not line up with germline, which may come from a read error. The chain carries TRBV30 and TRBJ1-3, with 7 bases matching TRBD1. The length of the CDR3 is 12 residues. Looked up from germline, CDR1 is GTSNPN and CDR2 is SVGIG (reference sequence). The CDR3: CAWSGTGSTIYF. For the CDR3, the DNA is TGTGCCTGGAGTGGGACAGGAAGCACCATATATTTT.

The J gene is TRBJ1-2, the V gene TRBV18; D may be TRBD1 (6 bases). The germline gives CDR1 KGHSH, CDR2 LQKENI. The CDR3 is made up of 13 amino acids. V dropped 3 bases and J dropped 4 bases, with 9 bases sitting between them. CDR3 residues: CASSPEQGYGYTF. The CDR3 DNA follows: TGTGCCAGCTCACCGGAACAGGGCTATGGCTACACCTTC.

The rearrangement joins TRBV18 to TRBJ2-1, with 7 bases identical to TRBD2. This CDR3 comprises 14 residues. In germline, CDR1 is KGHSH, CDR2 LQKENI. The ends lost 3 bases at V and 9 bases at J; junction bases unmatched: 8. This chain's CDR3 is CASSPQETGGEQFF. CDR3 in DNA: TGTGCCAGCTCACCCCAGGAGACGGGGGGTGAGCAGTTCTTC.

The rearrangement joins TRBV28 to TRBJ1-2; perhaps TRBD1 as D (6 bases). Trimming took 4 bases from V and 7 from J, leaving 16 bases between them. The length of the CDR3 is 14 residues. Germline V gene lookup returns CDR1 MDHEN and CDR2 SYDVKM. The CDR3 bases are TGTGCCAGCAGTTCGCTTAACAGGGAAAGTGGCTACACCTTC. It specifies CASSSLNRESGYTF.

The chain joins TRBV5-1 to TRBJ2-3; 13 bases are shared with TRBD2. The V gene's germline CDR1 is SGHRS and CDR2 YFSETQ. There are 18 residues in the CDR3. After removal of 4 bases from V and 4 bases from J, the junction contained 12 bases not matched to a gene. The CDR3 nucleotides are TGCGCCAGCAGCCCCGGACTAGCGGGAGTCTACCCGGCAGATACGCAGTATTTT. Protein sequence: CASSPGLAGVYPADTQYF.

The rearrangement links TRBV5-6 to TRBJ2-5, with TRBD2 as a possible D gene (6 bases). The CDR3 is made up of 14 amino acids. Looked up from germline, CDR1 is SGHDT and CDR2 is YYEEEE. V was cut by 4 bases and J by 2 bases, with 12 bases left in between. CDR3 loop: CASSLTGLQETQYF. In DNA form, the CDR3 reads TGTGCCAGCAGCCTTACGGGACTTCAAGAGACCCAGTACTTC. Full variable domain (remainder filled in from reference TRBV5-6 and TRBJ2-5): DAGVTQSPTHLIKTRGQQVTLRCSPKSGHDTVSWYQQALGQGPQFIFQYYEEEERQRGNFPDRFSGHQFPNYSSELNVNALLLGDSALYLCASSLTGLQETQYFGPGTRLLVL.

This clone was counted only a few times. The V call is TRBV7-3, the J call TRBJ1-2; 7 bases fit TRBD1. V trimming: 2 bases; J trimming: 6 bases; junction bases outside the gene matches: 9. CDR1 is SGHTA and CDR2 is FQGTGA in the germline V gene. This CDR3 comprises 15 residues. The CDR3 nucleotides read TGTGCCAGCAGCTTAGGAGGGGGCGCAGACCATGGCTACACCTTC. This gives the protein CASSLGGGADHGYTF.

The count of this clone is one. The V call is TRBV7-2, the J call TRBJ2-1, with TRBD2 matching 16 bases. V lost 3 bases to trimming and J lost 7 bases; unmatched junction nucleotides: 12. The CDR3 extends over 19 amino acids. Germline-derived CDR1 and CDR2 are SGHTA and FQGNSA. This CDR3 reads CASSFVVRGLAGGLNEQFF. The CDR3 DNA reads as TGTGCCAGCAGCTTCGTTGTTCGGGGACTAGCGGGAGGGTTAAATGAGCAGTTCTTC. The full variable domain, completed using reference TRBV7-2 and TRBJ2-1, is GAGVSQSPSNKVTEKGKDVELRCDPISGHTALYWYRQSLGQGLEFLIYFQGNSAPDKSGLPSDRFSAERTGGSVSTLTIQRTQQEDSAVYLCASSFVVRGLAGGLNEQFFGPGTRLTVL.

This clone has a handful of counts. This chain links TRBV28 with TRBJ1-6; the D is unclear. CDR1 and CDR2 (germline): MDHEN, SYDVKM. CDR3 size: 14 residues. Trimming removed 7 bases at V and 5 bases at J, with 12 bases between. CDR3 in amino acids: CASTPSIDNSPLHF. The CDR3 nucleotides read TGTGCCAGCACCCCATCCATTGATAATTCACCCCTCCACTTT.

The V gene is TRBV18, the J gene TRBJ2-5; 7 positions match TRBD2. V lost 3 bases, J lost 4 bases, and 14 bases stayed unmatched. Per the germline V gene, CDR1 is KGHSH and CDR2 is LQKENI. The CDR3 has 17 amino acids. The CDR3 DNA reads as TGTGCCAGCTCACCGATACGGCAAGCGGGAAACGGAGAGACCCAGTACTTC. Amino acids: CASSPIRQAGNGETQYF. Variable domain in full (rest from reference TRBV18 and TRBJ2-5): NAGVMQNPRHLVRRRGQEARLRCSPMKGHSHVYWYRQLPEEGLKFMVYLQKENIIDESGMPKERFSAEFPKEGPSILRIQQVVRGDSAAYFCASSPIRQAGNGETQYFGPGTRLLVL.

This chain connects TRBV7-2 to TRBJ2-7; the match to TRBD2 covers 9 bases. J lost 1 base, V lost 1 base, and 5 bases had no gene match. This CDR3 comprises 16 residues. Germline loops: CDR1 SGHTA, CDR2 FQGNSA. Written as DNA, the CDR3 is TGTGCCAGCAGCTTAGTTAGCGGGAGTGTGTCCTACGAGCAGTACTTC. Its protein product is CASSLVSGSVSYEQYF.

The chain couples TRBV14 to TRBJ2-1; TRBD2 is a possible D gene (6 bases). Germline CDR1 and CDR2: SGHDN and FVKESK. Deletions cut 2 bases from V and 9 bases from J, with 23 bases between. This CDR3 comprises 17 residues. This CDR3 reads CASSQRDGLAFFSEQFF. The CDR3 DNA follows: TGTGCCAGCAGCCAAAGAGATGGGCTAGCGTTTTTTAGTGAGCAGTTCTTC. Looking up the rest from reference TRBV14 and TRBJ2-1 gives the full variable domain: EAGVTQFPSHSVIEKGQTVTLRCDPISGHDNLYWYRRVMGKEIKFLLHFVKESKQDESGMPNNRFLAERTGGTYSTLKVQPAELEDSGVYFCASSQRDGLAFFSEQFFGPGTRLTVL.

The chain links TRBV2 to TRBJ2-1, with D perhaps TRBD2 (5 bases). The CDR3 is made up of 13 amino acids. Germline V gene lookup returns CDR1 SNHLY and CDR2 FYNNEI. V lost 2 bases to trimming and J lost 9 bases, with 11 bases between them. CDR3 amino acids: CASSELRSGEQFF. CDR3 in DNA: TGTGCCAGCAGTGAACTACGGAGCGGTGAGCAGTTCTTC.

The rearrangement joins TRBV3-1 (or the pseudogene TRBV3-2) to TRBJ1-5; D is undetermined. Germline CDR1 is LGHDT and CDR2 is YNNKEL (reference sequence). V dropped 1 base and J dropped 7 bases, with 8 bases sitting between them. CDR3 length: 13 residues. The CDR3 coding sequence is TGTGCCAGCAGCCAAGGCGGCCGGCAGCCCCAGCATTTT. It specifies CASSQGGRQPQHF.

DNA for the CDR3: TGTGCCAGCAGCGTAGGGAGGGAGAACAATGAGCAGTTCTTC. This codes for CASSVGRENNEQFF. V usage is TRBV9 and J usage is TRBJ2-1; D perhaps matches TRBD2 (6 bases). Germline V lookup: CDR1 SGDLS, CDR2 YYNGEE. CDR3 size: 14 residues. V lost 0 bases, J lost 5 bases, and 9 bases lay in between.

CDR3 DNA sequence: TGTGCCAGCAGCTTAGGGGGTGGAGGGAGCTCCTACGAGCAGTACTTC. Its translation: CASSLGGGGSSYEQYF. J is TRBJ2-7 and V is TRBV7-6; a weak D match, TRBD2 (6 bases). Between the trimmed V and J ends, which lost 1 base and 0 bases, there was a span of 13 bases. The CDR3 is made up of 16 amino acids. CDR1 is SGHVS and CDR2 is FNYEAQ in the germline V gene.

The V and J genes are TRBV27 and TRBJ1-5; D is undetermined. V was clipped by 5 bases and J by 2 bases, with 19 bases between them. Germline V gene data show CDR1 as MNHEY and CDR2 as SMNVEV (reference sequence). The CDR3 totals 17 residues. The CDR3 DNA reads as TGTGCCAGCAGTCCTGCACCAACACCTTTGGGCAATCAGCCCCAGCATTTT. Protein: CASSPAPTPLGNQPQHF.

V usage is TRBV24-1 and J usage is TRBJ1-5; maybe TRBD1 (6 bases). Trimming pared 12 bases from V and 3 bases from J, leaving 14 bases between. CDR1 and CDR2 from the germline V gene are KGHDR and SFDVKD. The CDR3 is 13 residues long. CDR3 bases: TGTGCCTCGGGGGGCCCCCTCAATCAGCCCCAGCATTTT. Its translation: CASGGPLNQPQHF.

This clone was detected only a few times. V gene TRBV5-5 combines with J gene TRBJ2-7; 12 bases align to TRBD2. Germline CDR1 and CDR2: SGHKS and YYEKEE (reference sequence). Unmatched junction bases numbered 5, after V lost 4 bases and J lost 3 bases. The CDR3 totals 15 residues. The DNA of the CDR3 is TGTGCCAGCAGCCCGGGACTAGCGGGTTACTACGAGCAGTACTTC. Protein: CASSPGLAGYYEQYF.

The chain links TRBV28 to TRBJ2-2; 9 nucleotides match TRBD1. Germline loops: CDR1 MDHEN, CDR2 SYDVKM. With V trimmed by 8 bases and J by 6 bases, 4 bases remained unmatched. The CDR3 has 13 amino acids. CDR3 loop: CASWDRAAGELFF. CDR3 coding DNA: TGTGCCAGCTGGGACAGGGCCGCCGGGGAGCTGTTTTTT.

This sequence joins TRBV2 and TRBJ2-2, with D possibly being TRBD2 (6 bases). The CDR3 is 15 residues long. V was cut by 6 bases and J by 6 bases, with 17 bases left in between. Per germline, CDR1 SNHLY and CDR2 FYNNEI. CDR3 protein: CASSSSGSGAGELFF. In DNA, the CDR3 is TGTGCCAGCAGCTCAAGCGGGTCTGGGGCCGGGGAGCTGTTTTTT.

The chain uses TRBV3-1 (or the pseudogene TRBV3-2) and TRBJ1-2; no clear D gene. V lost 3 bases to trimming and J lost 6 bases, with 17 bases between them. The germline gives CDR1 LGHDT, CDR2 YNNKEL (reference sequence). CDR3 length equals 15 residues. In DNA form, the CDR3 reads TGTGCCAGCAGCCACAACGGTGTCGGTATCAATGGCTACACCTTC. Translating it yields CASSHNGVGINGYTF.